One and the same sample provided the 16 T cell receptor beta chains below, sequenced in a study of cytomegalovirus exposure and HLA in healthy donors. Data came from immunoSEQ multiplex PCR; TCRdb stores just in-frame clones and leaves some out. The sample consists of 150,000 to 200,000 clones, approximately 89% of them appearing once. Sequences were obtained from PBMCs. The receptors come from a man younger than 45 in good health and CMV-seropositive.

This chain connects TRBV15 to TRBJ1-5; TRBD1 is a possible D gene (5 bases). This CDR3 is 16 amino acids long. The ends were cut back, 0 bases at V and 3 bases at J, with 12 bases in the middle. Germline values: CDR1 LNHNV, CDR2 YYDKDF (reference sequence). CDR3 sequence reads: CATSRDRGGHNQPQHF. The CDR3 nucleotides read TGTGCCACCAGCAGAGATCGGGGCGGACACAATCAGCCCCAGCATTTT.

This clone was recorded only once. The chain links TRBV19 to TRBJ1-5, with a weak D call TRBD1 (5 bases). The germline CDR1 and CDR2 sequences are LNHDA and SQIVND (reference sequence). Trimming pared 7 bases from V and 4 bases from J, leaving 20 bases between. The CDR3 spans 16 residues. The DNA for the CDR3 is TGTGCCAGTACTAGACAGATCTCTCTGGGGAATCAGCCCCAGCATTTT. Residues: CASTRQISLGNQPQHF.

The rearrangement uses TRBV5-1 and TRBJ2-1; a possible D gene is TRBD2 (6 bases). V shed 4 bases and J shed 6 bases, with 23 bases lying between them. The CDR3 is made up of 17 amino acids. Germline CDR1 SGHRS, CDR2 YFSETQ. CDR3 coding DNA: TGCGCCAGCAGCCCGACCGGGGGTAGTATCCTCCGCAATGAGCAGTTCTTC. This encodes CASSPTGGSILRNEQFF.

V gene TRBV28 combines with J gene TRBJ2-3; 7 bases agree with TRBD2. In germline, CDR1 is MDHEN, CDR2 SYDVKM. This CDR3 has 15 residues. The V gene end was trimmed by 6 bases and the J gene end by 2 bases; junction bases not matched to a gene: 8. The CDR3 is CASSHRAGITDTQYF. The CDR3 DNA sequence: TGTGCCAGCAGCCACCGAGCGGGAATCACAGATACGCAGTATTTT. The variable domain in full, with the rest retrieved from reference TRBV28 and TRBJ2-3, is DVKVTQSSRYLVKRTGEKVFLECVQDMDHENMFWYRQDPGLGLRLIYFSYDVKMKEKGDIPEGYSVSREKKERFSLILESASTNQTSMYLCASSHRAGITDTQYFGPGTRLTVL.

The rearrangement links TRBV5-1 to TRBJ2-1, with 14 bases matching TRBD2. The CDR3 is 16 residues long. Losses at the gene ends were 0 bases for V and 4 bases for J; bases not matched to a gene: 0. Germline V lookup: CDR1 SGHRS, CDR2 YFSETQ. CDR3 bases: TGCGCCAGCAGCTTGGGGACTAGCGGGGGGTACAATGAGCAGTTCTTC. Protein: CASSLGTSGGYNEQFF.

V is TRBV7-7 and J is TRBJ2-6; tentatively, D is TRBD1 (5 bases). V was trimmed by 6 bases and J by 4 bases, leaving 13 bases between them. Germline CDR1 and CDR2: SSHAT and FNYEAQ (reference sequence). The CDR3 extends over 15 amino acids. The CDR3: CASSSPGSGANVLTF. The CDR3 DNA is TGTGCCAGCAGTTCTCCAGGGTCCGGGGCCAACGTCCTGACTTTC.

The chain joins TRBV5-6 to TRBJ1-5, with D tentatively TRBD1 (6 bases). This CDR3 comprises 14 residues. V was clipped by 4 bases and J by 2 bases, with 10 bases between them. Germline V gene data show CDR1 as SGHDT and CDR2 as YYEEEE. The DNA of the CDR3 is TGTGCCAGCAGCCGGAAGGGGGGCAATCAGCCCCAGCATTTT. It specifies CASSRKGGNQPQHF.

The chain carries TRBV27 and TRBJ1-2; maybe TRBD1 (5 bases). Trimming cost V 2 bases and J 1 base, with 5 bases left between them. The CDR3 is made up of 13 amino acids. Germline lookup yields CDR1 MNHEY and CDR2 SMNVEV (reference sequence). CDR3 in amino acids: CASSLGGNYGYTF. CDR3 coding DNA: TGTGCCAGCAGTTTAGGGGGTAACTATGGCTACACCTTC.

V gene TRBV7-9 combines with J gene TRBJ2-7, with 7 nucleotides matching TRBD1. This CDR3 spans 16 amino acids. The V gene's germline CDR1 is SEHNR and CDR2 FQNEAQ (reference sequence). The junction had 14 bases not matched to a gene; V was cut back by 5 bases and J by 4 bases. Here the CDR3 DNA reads TGTGCCAGCAGCCCTTGGGTGGGACAGCGACCTTACGAGCAGTACTTC. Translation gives CASSPWVGQRPYEQYF.

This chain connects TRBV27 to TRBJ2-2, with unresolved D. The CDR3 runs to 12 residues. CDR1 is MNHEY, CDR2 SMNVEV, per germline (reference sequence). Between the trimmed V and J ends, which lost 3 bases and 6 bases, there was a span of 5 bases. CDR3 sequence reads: CASSFLSGELFF. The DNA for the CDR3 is TGTGCCAGCAGTTTCCTCTCCGGGGAGCTGTTTTTT.

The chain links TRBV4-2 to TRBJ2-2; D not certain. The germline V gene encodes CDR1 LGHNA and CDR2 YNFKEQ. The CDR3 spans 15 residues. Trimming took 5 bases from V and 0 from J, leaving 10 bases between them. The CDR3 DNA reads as TGTGCCAGCAGCTGGAAAGGCTCGAACACCGGGGAGCTGTTTTTT. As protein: CASSWKGSNTGELFF.

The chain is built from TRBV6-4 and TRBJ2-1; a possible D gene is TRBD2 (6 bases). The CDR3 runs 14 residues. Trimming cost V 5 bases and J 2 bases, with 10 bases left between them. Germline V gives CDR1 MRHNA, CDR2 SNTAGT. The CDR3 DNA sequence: TGTGCCAGCAGTCCCCGCGGGACCTACAATGAGCAGTTCTTC. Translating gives CASSPRGTYNEQFF.

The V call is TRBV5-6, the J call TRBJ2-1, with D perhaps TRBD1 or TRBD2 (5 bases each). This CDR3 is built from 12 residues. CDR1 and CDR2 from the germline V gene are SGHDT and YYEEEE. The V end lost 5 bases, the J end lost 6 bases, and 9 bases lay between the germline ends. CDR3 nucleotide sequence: TGTGCCAGCAGTTGGGACCTCAATGAGCAGTTCTTC. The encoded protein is CASSWDLNEQFF.

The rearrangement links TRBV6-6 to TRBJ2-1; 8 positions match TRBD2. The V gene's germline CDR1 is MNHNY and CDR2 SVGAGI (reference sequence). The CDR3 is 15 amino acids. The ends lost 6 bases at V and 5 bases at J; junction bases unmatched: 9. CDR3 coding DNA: TGTGCCAGCAGCCCCTTAGAGCGGGGGAACAATGAGCAGTTCTTC. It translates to CASSPLERGNNEQFF.

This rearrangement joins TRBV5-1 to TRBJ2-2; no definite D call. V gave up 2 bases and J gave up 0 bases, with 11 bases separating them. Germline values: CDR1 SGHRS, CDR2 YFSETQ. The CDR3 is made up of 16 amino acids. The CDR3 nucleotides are TGCGCCAGCAGCTTCCGGAGTAACTCGAACACCGGGGAGCTGTTTTTT. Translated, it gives CASSFRSNSNTGELFF.

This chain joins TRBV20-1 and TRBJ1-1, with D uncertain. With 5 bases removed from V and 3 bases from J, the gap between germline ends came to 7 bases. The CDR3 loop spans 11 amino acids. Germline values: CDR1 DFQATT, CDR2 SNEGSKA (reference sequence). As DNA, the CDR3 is TGCAGTGCTTCACAAGACACTGAAGCTTTCTTT. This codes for CSASQDTEAFF.